Below, 26 T cell receptor beta chains from the same sample are listed, as sequenced in a study of a mutant IDH1 vaccine in newly diagnosed glioma. These TCRs are of unknown antigen specificity. Described time point: week 47, end of study. Every single dose of the vaccine, 300 ug of mutant IDH1 20-mer peptide, came with topical imiquimod. This table comes from immunoSEQ multiplex PCR, and its TCRdb copy is limited to in-frame clones, with some not included. The table has over 80,000 clones, around four fifths seen once. The sample here was PBMCs, taken from a glioma patient whose treatment included an IDH1 peptide vaccine. These receptors all come from a man aged 35 to 55 with glioma.

The chain carries TRBV29-1 and TRBJ1-2; D gene uncertain. V shed 4 bases and J shed 2 bases, with 8 bases lying between them. From germline, CDR1 is SQVTM and CDR2 ANQGSEA. The CDR3 has 12 residues. The CDR3: CSVVTANYGYTF. The DNA of the CDR3 is TGCAGCGTTGTCACAGCAAACTATGGCTACACCTTC. Based on the CDR3 plus reference TRBV29-1 and TRBJ1-2, the full variable domain is SAVISQKPSRDICQRGTSLTIQCQVDSQVTMMFWYRQQPGQSLTLIATANQGSEATYESGFVIDKFPISRPNLTFSTLTVSNMSPEDSSIYLCSVVTANYGYTFGSGTRLTVV.

This clone has a handful of counts. The rearrangement uses TRBV30 and TRBJ1-5; 9 bases align to TRBD1. V trimming: 0 bases; J trimming: 0 bases; junction bases outside the gene matches: 12. CDR1 is GTSNPN and CDR2 is SVGIG in the germline V gene (reference sequence). The CDR3 totals 19 residues. CDR3 sequence (DNA): TGTGCCTGGAGTGTAGGTTTTGGACAGGGGCCTTTTAGCAATCAGCCCCAGCATTTT. The encoded protein is CAWSVGFGQGPFSNQPQHF.

This clone was seen a handful of times. V and J are TRBV27 and TRBJ1-5; tentatively, D is TRBD1 (6 bases). Germline V gene lookup returns CDR1 MNHEY and CDR2 SMNVEV (reference sequence). This CDR3 has 13 amino acids. V was pared by 1 base and J by 9 bases, with 10 bases between. The CDR3 spells CASSLWGARPQHF. CDR3 in DNA: TGTGCCAGCAGTTTATGGGGGGCACGGCCCCAGCATTTT.

In regard to this clone: Additional DNA sequences in this sample encode the identical CDR3. The chain joins TRBV28 to TRBJ1-2, with D unresolved. The CDR3 consists of 13 residues. CDR1 and CDR2 (germline): MDHEN, SYDVKM. V was cut by 6 bases and J by 0 bases, with 8 bases left in between. CDR3: CASSLPANYGYTF. The CDR3 DNA sequence: TGTGCCAGCAGCCTCCCAGCTAACTATGGCTACACCTTC.

The CDR3 loop reads CASSRPTSPSTDTQYF. DNA of the CDR3: TGTGCCAGTAGTAGGCCGACTAGCCCGAGCACAGATACGCAGTATTTT. The chain carries TRBV19 and TRBJ2-3, with TRBD2 matching over 7 bases. Germline values: CDR1 LNHDA, CDR2 SQIVND (reference sequence). J was trimmed by 0 bases and V by 4 bases; bases with no gene match: 7. The CDR3 loop spans 16 amino acids.

This chain uses TRBV5-4 with TRBJ2-1; maybe TRBD2 (6 bases). Germline V CDR1 and CDR2: SGHNT, YYREEE (reference sequence). V was shortened by 4 bases and J by 3 bases, with 14 bases between the two germline ends. The CDR3 consists of 15 residues. The DNA of the CDR3 is TGTGCCAGCAGCCCCCAGCGGGTTCTCTACAATGAGCAGTTCTTC. As protein: CASSPQRVLYNEQFF. The variable domain in full, with the rest retrieved from reference TRBV5-4 and TRBJ2-1, is ETGVTQSPTHLIKTRGQQVTLRCSSQSGHNTVSWYQQALGQGPQFIFQYYREEENGRGNFPPRFSGLQFPNYSSELNVNALELDDSALYLCASSPQRVLYNEQFFGPGTRLTVL.

This clone was counted a single time. One junction end does not reproduce the germline sequence, and a read error may be involved. The chain is built from TRBV29-1 and TRBJ2-1; perhaps TRBD2 as D (5 bases). This CDR3 region has 13 residues. Per the germline V gene, CDR1 is SQVTM and CDR2 is ANQGSEA. CDR3 coding DNA: TGCAGCTTTGAGGGCGATCGCTACAATGAGCAGTTCTTC. Translating it yields CSFEGDRYNEQFF.

This chain joins TRBV13 and TRBJ2-1; possibly TRBD1 or TRBD2 for D (7 bases each). V gave up 4 bases and J gave up 4 bases, with 23 bases separating them. Germline V CDR1 and CDR2: PRHDT, FYEKMQ (reference sequence). The CDR3 is made up of 18 amino acids. The DNA of the CDR3 is TGTGCCAGCAGCTACATGGGGAGGAGACAGGGAGGGTACAATGAGCAGTTCTTC. It specifies CASSYMGRRQGGYNEQFF.

This clone was observed a single time. The chain has TRBV28 and TRBJ1-4, with D possibly TRBD1 on 5 matching bases. Deletions cut 1 base from V and 1 base from J, with 16 bases between. The germline V gene has CDR1 MDHEN and CDR2 SYDVKM. The CDR3 sequence is 18 residues long. The CDR3 DNA sequence: TGTGCCAGCAGTTTATTGACGGGGTGGGGCGAAACTAATGAAAAACTGTTTTTT. This gives the protein CASSLLTGWGETNEKLFF. Supplemented by reference TRBV28 and TRBJ1-4, the full variable domain reads DVKVTQSSRYLVKRTGEKVFLECVQDMDHENMFWYRQDPGLGLRLIYFSYDVKMKEKGDIPEGYSVSREKKERFSLILESASTNQTSMYLCASSLLTGWGETNEKLFFGSGTQLSVL.

The chain recombines TRBV5-4 with TRBJ2-5, with 9 nucleotides matching TRBD2. The CDR3 contains 15 residues. Losses at the gene ends were 3 bases for V and 4 bases for J; bases not matched to a gene: 7. The V gene's germline CDR1 is SGHNT and CDR2 YYREEE (reference sequence). CDR3 nucleotide sequence: TGTGCCAGCAGCTATGACGGACTAGCGCGAGAGACCCAGTACTTC. Amino acid sequence: CASSYDGLARETQYF. Combining the CDR3 with reference TRBV5-4 and TRBJ2-5 gives the whole variable domain ETGVTQSPTHLIKTRGQQVTLRCSSQSGHNTVSWYQQALGQGPQFIFQYYREEENGRGNFPPRFSGLQFPNYSSELNVNALELDDSALYLCASSYDGLARETQYFGPGTRLLVL.

The J gene is TRBJ1-2, the V gene TRBV6-5, with 9 bases aligning to TRBD1. The CDR3 is made up of 15 amino acids. Germline V lookup: CDR1 MNHEY, CDR2 SVGAGI. The junction had 4 bases not matched to a gene; V was cut back by 0 bases and J by 5 bases. The CDR3, as DNA: TGTGCCAGCAGTTACTCCCGGGACAGGGTATATGGCTACACCTTC. Translation gives CASSYSRDRVYGYTF.

The chain couples TRBV10-2 to TRBJ1-1; 7 bases agree with TRBD1. Trimming at V came to 3 bases and at J to 9 bases, leaving 7 bases not matched to a gene. Germline CDR1 and CDR2: WSHSY and SAAADI. The CDR3 has 13 residues. CDR3: CASSDPGRGQAFF. Written as DNA, the CDR3 is TGCGCCAGCAGTGACCCGGGAAGGGGGCAAGCTTTCTTT.

The chain employs TRBV2 and TRBJ2-7; D is undetermined. This CDR3 contains 14 residues. Between the trimmed V and J ends, which lost 3 bases and 0 bases, there was a span of 9 bases. Germline loops: CDR1 SNHLY, CDR2 FYNNEI. This CDR3 reads CASSEGRTSYEQYF. The CDR3 nucleotides read TGTGCCAGCAGTGAGGGCAGGACCTCCTACGAGCAGTACTTC.

The chain has TRBV12-5 and TRBJ1-3, with a possible D match to TRBD1 (5 bases). Germline V lookup: CDR1 LGHNT, CDR2 FRNRAP. The CDR3 length is 15 residues. V lost 6 bases and J 1 base, leaving 13 bases between the germline ends. The CDR3 region has the DNA TGTGCTAGTGGCTGGGGGAGGGGATCTGGAAACACCATATATTTT. This gives the protein CASGWGRGSGNTIYF.

Here the CDR3 DNA reads TGTGCCAGTAGTACCCGACAGGTTGGCCATGGCTACACCTTC. Translation gives CASSTRQVGHGYTF. The rearrangement links TRBV19 to TRBJ1-2, with a tentative D call TRBD1 (6 bases). Trimming cost V 4 bases and J 6 bases, with 15 bases left between them. Germline CDR1 is LNHDA and CDR2 is SQIVND (reference sequence). The CDR3 is 14 amino acids. Full variable domain (outside the CDR3, taken from reference TRBV19 and TRBJ1-2): DGGITQSPKYLFRKEGQNVTLSCEQNLNHDAMYWYRQDPGQGLRLIYYSQIVNDFQKGDIAEGYSVSREKKESFPLTVTSAQKNPTAFYLCASSTRQVGHGYTFGSGTRLTVV.

This clone occurred a few times. This chain joins TRBV6-6 and TRBJ1-5; D unresolved. Germline V CDR1 and CDR2: MNHNY, SVGAGI (reference sequence). The CDR3 has 16 amino acids. Deletions cut 7 bases from V and 2 bases from J, with 18 bases between. CDR3 in DNA: TGTGCCAGCACCCCCCAGCAAGGGATGGGCAATCAGCCCCAGCATTTT. The encoded protein is CASTPQQGMGNQPQHF.

CDR3 sequence: CASSPSGTSGPYEQYF. The CDR3 coding sequence is TGTGCCAGCAGCCCATCCGGGACTAGCGGCCCTTACGAGCAGTACTTC. The chain links TRBV9 to TRBJ2-7, with 11 positions matching TRBD2. The trim removed 4 bases at V and 4 bases at J, leaving 10 bases unmatched. The germline gives CDR1 SGDLS, CDR2 YYNGEE. This CDR3 is built from 16 residues.

This clone appeared a single time. The chain joins TRBV5-4 to TRBJ2-7; 10 nucleotides line up with TRBD1. This CDR3 contains 16 residues. Germline V gives CDR1 SGHNT, CDR2 YYREEE (reference sequence). Unmatched junction bases numbered 5, after V lost 0 bases and J lost 2 bases. CDR3 residues: CASSLGGQGQTYEQYF. The CDR3 bases are TGTGCCAGCAGCTTGGGGGGACAGGGGCAAACCTACGAGCAGTACTTC.

The rearrangement links TRBV30 to TRBJ1-4; 8 nucleotides align to TRBD1. With V trimmed by 5 bases and J by 8 bases, 13 bases remained unmatched. The CDR3 extends over 15 amino acids. Germline CDR1 is GTSNPN and CDR2 is SVGIG (reference sequence). In DNA, the CDR3 is TGTGCCTGGTCCACTACCCCAGGGGGCGAAGAAAAACTGTTTTTT. Its protein product is CAWSTTPGGEEKLFF.

The CDR3 sequence is CASSLQPLSGAPSYNEQFF. CDR3 sequence (DNA): TGTGCCAGCAGCTTGCAGCCTCTCAGCGGTGCACCGAGCTACAATGAGCAGTTCTTC. The rearrangement uses TRBV5-5 and TRBJ2-1; possible D gene TRBD2, 5 bases. The CDR3 is 19 residues long. Germline V gene data show CDR1 as SGHKS and CDR2 as YYEKEE (reference sequence). Trimming left V 1 base short and J 3 bases short, with 23 bases between.

Notes on this clone: One end of the junction does not line up with germline, which may come from a read error. The rearrangement uses TRBV10-3 and TRBJ1-1; D unclear. Germline V gene data show CDR1 as ENHRY and CDR2 as SYGVKD. The CDR3 is 16 amino acids. The CDR3 coding sequence is TGTGCCATCAGTCAGTCGCCCTACGGCAGAAACACTGAAGCTTTCTTT. This translates into CAISQSPYGRNTEAFF.

The V and J genes are TRBV6-5 and TRBJ2-2; D unclear. The CDR3 sequence is 13 residues long. In germline, CDR1 is MNHEY, CDR2 SVGAGI. V lost 0 bases to trimming and J lost 4 bases, with 3 bases between them. CDR3 bases: TGTGCCAGCAGTTACTCCACCACCGGGGAGCTGTTTTTT. This encodes CASSYSTTGELFF.

V and J are TRBV2 and TRBJ2-1; TRBD1 matches 7 bases. The trim removed 5 bases at V and 1 base at J, leaving 8 bases unmatched. This CDR3 is built from 16 residues. Germline-derived CDR1 and CDR2 are SNHLY and FYNNEI. The CDR3: CASSFLRDSSYNEQFF. Here the CDR3 DNA reads TGTGCCAGCAGTTTCCTCCGGGACAGTTCCTACAATGAGCAGTTCTTC.

The chain couples TRBV30 to TRBJ1-2; no definite D call. The CDR3 contains 13 residues. The germline V gene encodes CDR1 GTSNPN and CDR2 SVGIG (reference sequence). V lost 5 bases and J lost 1, with 11 bases in between. CDR3: CAWVQRDNYGYTF. CDR3 DNA sequence: TGTGCCTGGGTTCAAAGAGATAACTATGGCTACACCTTC.

There are many counts of this clone. This sequence joins TRBV19 and TRBJ2-1; D not certain. Deletions cut 7 bases from V and 0 bases from J, with 13 bases between. CDR3 length: 15 residues. CDR1 and CDR2 (germline): LNHDA, SQIVND (reference sequence). DNA of the CDR3: TGTGCCAGTAAATTGGACCGGGCCTCCTACAATGAGCAGTTCTTC. Amino acids: CASKLDRASYNEQFF. Combining the CDR3 with reference TRBV19 and TRBJ2-1 gives the whole variable domain DGGITQSPKYLFRKEGQNVTLSCEQNLNHDAMYWYRQDPGQGLRLIYYSQIVNDFQKGDIAEGYSVSREKKESFPLTVTSAQKNPTAFYLCASKLDRASYNEQFFGPGTRLTVL.

This clone was seen only once. This clone may be a read error of a much larger clone one base away. The chain recombines TRBV5-4 with TRBJ2-7; no definite D call. Germline loops: CDR1 SGHNT, CDR2 YYREEE (reference sequence). Trimming pared 2 bases from V and 0 bases from J, leaving 6 bases between. This CDR3 has 13 amino acids. The CDR3: CASSFGDSYEQYF. The DNA of the CDR3 is TGTGCCAGCAGCTTTGGGGACTCCTACGAGCAGTACTTC.